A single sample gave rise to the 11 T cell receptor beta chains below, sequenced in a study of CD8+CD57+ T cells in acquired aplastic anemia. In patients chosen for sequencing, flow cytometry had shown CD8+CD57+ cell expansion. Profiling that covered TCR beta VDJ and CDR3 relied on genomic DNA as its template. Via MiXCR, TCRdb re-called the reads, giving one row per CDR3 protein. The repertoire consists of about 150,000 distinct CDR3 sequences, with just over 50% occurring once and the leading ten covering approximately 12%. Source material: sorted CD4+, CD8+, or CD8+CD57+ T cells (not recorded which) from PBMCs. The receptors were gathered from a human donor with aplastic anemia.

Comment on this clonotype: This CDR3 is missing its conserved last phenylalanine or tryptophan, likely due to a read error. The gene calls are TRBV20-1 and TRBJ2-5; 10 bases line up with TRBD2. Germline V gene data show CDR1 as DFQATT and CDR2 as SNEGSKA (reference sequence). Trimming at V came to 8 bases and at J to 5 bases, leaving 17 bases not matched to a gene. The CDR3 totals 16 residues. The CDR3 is CSPKVASGGSYETQYL. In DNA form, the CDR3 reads TGCAGTCCTAAAGTAGCTAGCGGGGGAAGCTACGAGACCCAGTACCTC.

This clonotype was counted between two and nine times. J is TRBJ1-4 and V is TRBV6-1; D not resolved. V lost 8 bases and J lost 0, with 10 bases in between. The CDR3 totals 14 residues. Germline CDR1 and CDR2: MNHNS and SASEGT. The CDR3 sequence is CASPWEATNEKLFF. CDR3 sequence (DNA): TGTGCCAGCCCCTGGGAAGCAACTAATGAAAAACTGTTTTTT.

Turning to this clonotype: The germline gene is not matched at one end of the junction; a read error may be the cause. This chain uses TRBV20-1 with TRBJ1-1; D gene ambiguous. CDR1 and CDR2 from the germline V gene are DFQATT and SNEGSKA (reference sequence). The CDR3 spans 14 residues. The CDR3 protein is CSARDPSVNTGALF. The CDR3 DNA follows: TGCAGTGCTAGAGACCCCTCAGTGAACACTGGAGCTCTCTTT.

Here the CDR3 reads CATTTSSGAHTGELFF. The CDR3 DNA is TGTGCCACTACCACATCTAGCGGGGCCCACACCGGGGAGCTGTTTTTT. V and J are TRBV10-3 and TRBJ2-2, with TRBD2 identical over 9 bases. The CDR3 consists of 16 residues. CDR1 and CDR2 (germline): ENHRY, SYGVKD. V gave up 10 bases and J gave up 3 bases; unmatched junction bases: 12.

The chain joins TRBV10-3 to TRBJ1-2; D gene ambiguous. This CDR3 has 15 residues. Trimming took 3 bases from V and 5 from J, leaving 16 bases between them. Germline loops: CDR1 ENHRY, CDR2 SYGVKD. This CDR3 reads CAISDPSWREYGYTF. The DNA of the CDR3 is TGTGCCATCAGTGACCCCTCGTGGAGGGAGTATGGCTACACCTTC.

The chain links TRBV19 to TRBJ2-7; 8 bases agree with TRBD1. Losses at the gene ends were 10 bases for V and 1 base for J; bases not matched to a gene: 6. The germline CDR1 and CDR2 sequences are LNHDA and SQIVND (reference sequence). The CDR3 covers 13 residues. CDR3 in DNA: TGTGCCACCCAACAGGGGGGATCCTACGAGCAGTACTTC. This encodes CATQQGGSYEQYF.

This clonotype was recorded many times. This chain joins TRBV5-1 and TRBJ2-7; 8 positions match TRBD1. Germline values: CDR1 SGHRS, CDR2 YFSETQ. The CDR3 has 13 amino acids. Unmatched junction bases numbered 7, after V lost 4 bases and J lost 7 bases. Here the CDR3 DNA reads TGCGCCAGCAGCACCTTGACAGGGGATGAGCAGTACTTC. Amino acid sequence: CASSTLTGDEQYF.

The CDR3 DNA sequence: TGTGCCATCAGTGATACCGCACCCTACGAGCAGTACTTC. Encoded protein: CAISDTAPYEQYF. The chain joins TRBV10-3 to TRBJ2-7, with no clear D. V shed 3 bases and J shed 2 bases, with 8 bases lying between them. The V gene's germline CDR1 is ENHRY and CDR2 SYGVKD. The CDR3 runs 13 residues.

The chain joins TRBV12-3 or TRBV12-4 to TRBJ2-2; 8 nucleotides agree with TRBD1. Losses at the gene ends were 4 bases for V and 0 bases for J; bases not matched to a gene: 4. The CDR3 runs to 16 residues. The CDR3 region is CASSSRTGSNTGELFF. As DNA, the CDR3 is TGTGCCAGCAGTTCAAGGACAGGGTCGAACACCGGGGAGCTGTTTTTT.

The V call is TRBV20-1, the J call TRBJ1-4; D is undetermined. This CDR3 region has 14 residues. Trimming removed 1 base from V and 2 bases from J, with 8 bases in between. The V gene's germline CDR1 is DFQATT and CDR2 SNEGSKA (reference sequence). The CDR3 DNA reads TGCAGTGCTAGAGGTCCCATCACTAATGAAAAACTGTTTTTT. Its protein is CSARGPITNEKLFF.

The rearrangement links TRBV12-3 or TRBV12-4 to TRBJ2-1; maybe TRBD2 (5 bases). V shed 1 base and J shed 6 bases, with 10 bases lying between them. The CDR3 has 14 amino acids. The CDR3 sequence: CASSLDGSSNEQFF. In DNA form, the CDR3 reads TGTGCCAGCAGTTTAGATGGGAGTTCCAATGAGCAGTTCTTC.